The rows below give T cell receptor beta chains drawn from one sample of a study of cytomegalovirus exposure and HLA in healthy donors. Assay: immunoSEQ multiplex PCR; the TCRdb copy retains only in-frame clones and omits some. The listing contains more than 95,000 clones. Source material: PBMCs. These receptors were obtained from a young man in good health and CMV-seronegative. The CDR3 runs from the conserved cysteine through the conserved F or W. The D gene is left open where the match is weak. Size tells how often a clone was seen (once, few, many) or the class of an expanded clone, and some rows leave it out.

J gene,D gene,clone size,V gene,CDR3 protein,CDR3 DNA
TRBJ2-5,TRBD1,NA,TRBV5-1,CASSLLQGQETQYF,TGCGCCAGCAGCTTGCTACAGGGGCAAGAGACCCAGTACTTC
TRBJ1-1,NA,NA,TRBV6-1,CASQFNTAGNTEAFF,TGTGCCAGCCAGTTTAATACCGCGGGGAACACTGAAGCTTTCTTT
TRBJ2-7,TRBD2,NA,TRBV5-5,CASSLRTLAAEQYF,TGTGCCAGCAGCTTGAGAACCCTAGCGGCAGAGCAGTACTTC
TRBJ1-1,TRBD1,NA,TRBV10-3,CASRDRGENTEAFF,TGTGCCAGTCGGGACAGGGGTGAAAACACTGAAGCTTTCTTT
TRBJ2-7,TRBD2,NA,TRBV6-5,CASSYLSGTYEQYF,TGTGCCAGCAGTTACCTCAGCGGGACCTACGAGCAGTACTTC
TRBJ2-1,TRBD2,NA,TRBV19,CASSIYSGRSYNEQFF,TGTGCCAGTAGTATATATAGCGGGAGGTCCTACAATGAGCAGTTCTTC
TRBJ2-7,NA,NA,TRBV7-9,CASSPVSYEQYF,TGTGCCAGCAGCCCCGTATCCTACGAGCAGTACTTC
TRBJ1-1,NA,NA,TRBV5-8,CASSARQIMNTEAFF,TGTGCCAGCAGCGCCCGACAGATCATGAACACTGAAGCTTTCTTT
TRBJ2-1,NA,NA,TRBV6-1,CASRSRGRDEQFF,TGTGCCAGCCGGTCCCGAGGGAGAGATGAGCAGTTCTTC
TRBJ1-1,NA,NA,TRBV29-1,CSAWGGRTEAFF,TGCAGCGCCTGGGGCGGCCGAACTGAAGCTTTCTTT
TRBJ2-2,NA,NA,TRBV18,CASSPTNANTGELFF,TGTGCCAGCTCGCCCACAAATGCGAACACCGGGGAGCTGTTTTTT
TRBJ2-2,NA,NA,TRBV30,CAWLRHWNTGELFF,TGTGCCTGGCTTCGACACTGGAACACCGGGGAGCTGTTTTTT
TRBJ2-3,NA,NA,TRBV27,CASSLRPPGITDTQYF,TGTGCCAGCAGTTTACGGCCCCCAGGGATCACAGATACGCAGTATTTT
TRBJ2-5,TRBD1,NA,TRBV5-1,CASSSNIQGAGETQYF,TGCGCCAGCAGCTCGAACATTCAGGGGGCGGGAGAGACCCAGTACTTC
TRBJ1-1,NA,NA,TRBV27,CASSTLGQPNTEAFF,TGTGCCAGCAGTACCCTCGGACAGCCGAACACTGAAGCTTTCTTT
TRBJ1-1,TRBD1,NA,TRBV27,CASSSRGLRQGTNTEAFF,TGTGCCAGCAGTTCCCGCGGGCTTCGACAGGGGACGAACACTGAAGCTTTCTTT
TRBJ2-2,NA,NA,TRBV21-1,CASLAAVWVRGELFF,TGTGCCAGCCTCGCGGCGGTGTGGGTTCGCGGGGAGCTGTTTTTT
TRBJ2-7,NA,NA,TRBV21-1,CASSKWRRYFYEQYF,TGTGCCAGCAGCAAATGGAGACGGTACTTCTACGAGCAGTACTTC
TRBJ2-1,NA,NA,TRBV6-4,CASSLGASYNEQFF,TGTGCCAGCAGCCTGGGGGCCTCCTACAATGAGCAGTTCTTC
TRBJ2-2,TRBD1,NA,TRBV19,CASSTQGQSGELFF,TGTGCCAGTAGTACCCAGGGACAGTCCGGGGAGCTGTTTTTT
TRBJ1-1,NA,NA,TRBV7-2,CASSLDRANTEAFF,TGTGCCAGCAGCTTAGACAGGGCAAACACTGAAGCTTTCTTT
TRBJ2-1,TRBD2,NA,TRBV6-1,CASTSGSSYNEQFF,TGTGCCAGCACCAGCGGGAGCTCCTACAATGAGCAGTTCTTC
TRBJ2-5,TRBD2,NA,TRBV7-3,CASSTSGSIGETQYF,TGTGCCAGCAGTACTAGCGGGAGTATAGGGGAGACCCAGTACTTC
TRBJ2-5,TRBD2,NA,TRBV11-2,CASSQGTSGSVETQYF,TGTGCCAGCAGCCAGGGGACTAGCGGGAGTGTAGAGACCCAGTACTTC
TRBJ2-7,NA,NA,TRBV7-8,CASGPIIYEQYF,TGTGCCAGCGGGCCGATCATCTACGAGCAGTACTTC
TRBJ2-1,NA,medium-sized,TRBV5-6,CASSLGANEQFF,TGTGCCAGCAGCTTGGGGGCAAATGAGCAGTTCTTC
TRBJ2-2,NA,NA,TRBV9,CATSKRANTGELFF,TGTGCCACCTCCAAGCGGGCCAACACCGGGGAGCTGTTTTTT
TRBJ1-4,NA,NA,TRBV28,CASIPEGRGMEKLFF,TGTGCCAGCATCCCCGAAGGGCGGGGAATGGAAAAACTGTTTTTT
TRBJ2-7,TRBD1,NA,TRBV27,CASSLRGPGTYEQYF,TGTGCCAGCAGTTTGAGGGGGCCCGGTACCTACGAGCAGTACTTC
TRBJ1-2,TRBD1,NA,TRBV5-1,CASSLEGTVGGYTF,TGCGCCAGCAGCTTGGAAGGGACAGTGGGAGGCTACACCTTC
TRBJ2-7,NA,NA,TRBV28,CASSSPTTQLYEQYF,TGTGCCAGCAGTTCCCCAACTACCCAACTCTACGAGCAGTACTTC
TRBJ2-7,NA,NA,TRBV11-2,CASSPNRRDSYEQYF,TGTGCCAGCAGCCCTAATAGAAGAGACAGTTACGAGCAGTACTTC
TRBJ1-1,NA,NA,TRBV20-1,CSAAGGTEAFF,TGCAGTGCTGCGGGTGGCACTGAAGCTTTCTTT
TRBJ2-1,TRBD2,NA,TRBV5-1,CASSLLGSGGEQFF,TGCGCCAGCAGCTTGCTGGGTAGCGGGGGTGAGCAGTTCTTC
TRBJ2-7,NA,NA,TRBV30,CAWSRDLRHEQYF,TGTGCCTGGAGCCGAGACTTGAGGCACGAGCAGTACTTC
TRBJ1-2,NA,NA,TRBV28,CAIRNQGSNYGYTF,TGTGCCATCCGAAACCAGGGGTCTAACTATGGCTACACCTTC
TRBJ2-1,TRBD1,NA,TRBV2,CASSEVTQGSSYNEQFF,TGTGCCAGCAGTGAAGTAACACAGGGGAGCTCCTACAATGAGCAGTTCTTC
TRBJ2-1,NA,NA,TRBV19,CASSILLVHEQFF,TGTGCCAGTAGTATTTTACTGGTCCATGAGCAGTTCTTC
TRBJ1-2,TRBD1,NA,TRBV4-1,CASSLGPGQQLGYTF,TGCGCCAGCAGCCTCGGACCGGGACAGCAACTAGGCTACACCTTC
TRBJ2-1,NA,NA,TRBV19,CASSGSPYNEQFF,TGTGCCAGTAGCGGTTCCCCCTACAATGAGCAGTTCTTC
TRBJ1-6,NA,NA,TRBV18,CASSPRQDSPLHF,TGTGCCAGCTCACCCCGACAGGATTCACCCCTCCACTTT
TRBJ1-5,NA,NA,TRBV7-9,CASSLLRAVYNQPQHF,TGTGCCAGCAGCTTACTGAGGGCAGTATACAATCAGCCCCAGCATTTT
TRBJ2-3,TRBD2,NA,TRBV28,CASSLWTSASTDTQYF,TGTGCCAGCAGTTTATGGACTAGCGCGAGCACAGATACGCAGTATTTT
TRBJ1-5,TRBD1,NA,TRBV2,CASRLDREQPQHF,TGTGCCAGCAGGCTCGACAGGGAACAGCCCCAGCATTTT
TRBJ1-2,NA,NA,TRBV5-4,CASSPGGPRRDGYTF,TGTGCCAGCAGCCCGGGGGGACCCCGCCGGGATGGCTACACCTTC
TRBJ2-1,NA,NA,TRBV5-4,CASSPDSGWNYNEQFF,TGTGCCAGCAGCCCCGACAGTGGGTGGAACTACAATGAGCAGTTCTTC
TRBJ2-2,NA,NA,TRBV28,CASSLLADTRELFF,TGTGCCAGCAGTTTACTAGCAGATACCAGGGAGCTGTTTTTT